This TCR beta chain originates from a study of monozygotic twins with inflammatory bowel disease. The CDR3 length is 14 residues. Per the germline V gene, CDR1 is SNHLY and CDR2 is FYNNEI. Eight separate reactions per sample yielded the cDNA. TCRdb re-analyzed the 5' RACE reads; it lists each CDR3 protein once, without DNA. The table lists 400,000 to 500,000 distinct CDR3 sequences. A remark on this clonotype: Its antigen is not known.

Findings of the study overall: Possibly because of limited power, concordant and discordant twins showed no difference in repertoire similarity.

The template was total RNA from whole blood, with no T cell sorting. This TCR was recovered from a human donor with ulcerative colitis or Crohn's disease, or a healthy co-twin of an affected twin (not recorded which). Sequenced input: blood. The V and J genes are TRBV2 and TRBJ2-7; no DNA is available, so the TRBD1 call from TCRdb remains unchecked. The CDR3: CASRRTGSSYEQYF.